The 13 T cell receptor beta chains in this list originate from one sample, sequenced in a study of cytomegalovirus exposure and HLA in healthy donors. Researchers ran the PCR with 60 Vbeta and 13 Jbeta primers. This table comes from immunoSEQ multiplex PCR, and its TCRdb copy is limited to in-frame clones, with some not included. The repertoire consists of 150,000 to 170,000 clones, with approximately 80% occurring once and the leading ten covering 9.5% to 15%. Sequences were obtained from PBMCs. The source is a man under 40 in good health and CMV-seropositive.

The V gene is TRBV9, the J gene TRBJ2-1; 8 nucleotides line up with TRBD2. V lost 0 bases to trimming and J lost 10 bases; unmatched junction nucleotides: 12. Germline CDR1 reads SGDLS; CDR2 reads YYNGEE. The CDR3 is 16 amino acids. The CDR3 region is CASSVAAGGPLEEQFF. Here the CDR3 DNA reads TGTGCCAGCAGCGTAGCGGCGGGAGGCCCTCTTGAGGAGCAGTTCTTC. The full variable domain, rest sourced from reference TRBV9 and TRBJ2-1, is DSGVTQTPKHLITATGQRVTLRCSPRSGDLSVYWYQQSLDQGLQFLIQYYNGEERAKGNILERFSAQQFPDLHSELNLSSLELGDSALYFCASSVAAGGPLEEQFFGPGTRLTVL.

The gene calls are TRBV4-1 and TRBJ1-2; 10 nucleotides line up with TRBD1. Germline V CDR1 and CDR2: MGHRA, YSYEKL. The V and J ends lost 1 base and 5 bases, in that order; junction bases with no gene match: 4. The CDR3 is 15 amino acids. The DNA for the CDR3 is TGCGCCAGCAGCCAAGGGGGACAGGGGTTTTATGGCTACACCTTC. Its translation is CASSQGGQGFYGYTF.

The genes are TRBV4-2 and TRBJ2-3, with 7 bases that match TRBD2. CDR1 and CDR2 from the germline V gene are LGHNA and YNFKEQ. This CDR3 comprises 15 residues. J gave up 2 bases and V 4 bases, and 6 bases lay outside the gene matches. Here the CDR3 DNA reads TGTGCCAGCAGCCCCCTAGCGGTCCTCACAGATACGCAGTATTTT. Translating it yields CASSPLAVLTDTQYF.

This chain connects TRBV7-3 to TRBJ2-5, with 14 positions matching TRBD2. V was clipped by 4 bases and J by 4 bases; unmatched bases: 2. Germline V CDR1 and CDR2: SGHTA, FQGTGA. CDR3 length equals 15 residues. CDR3 nucleotide sequence: TGTGCCAGCAGCTGGGGGACTAGCGGGAGAGAGACCCAGTACTTC. This encodes CASSWGTSGRETQYF.

The chain has TRBV7-3 and TRBJ2-1; TRBD1 matches at 11 bases. The CDR3 covers 16 residues. The trim removed 1 base at V and 7 bases at J, leaving 6 bases unmatched. The germline V gene encodes CDR1 SGHTA and CDR2 FQGTGA. Here the CDR3 reads CASSLRTGGRRNEQFF. As DNA, the CDR3 is TGTGCCAGCAGCTTAAGGACAGGGGGCCGTCGGAATGAGCAGTTCTTC. Variable domain in full (rest from reference TRBV7-3 and TRBJ2-1): GAGVSQTPSNKVTEKGKYVELRCDPISGHTALYWYRQSLGQGPEFLIYFQGTGAADDSGLPNDRFFAVRPEGSVSTLKIQRTERGDSAVYLCASSLRTGGRRNEQFFGPGTRLTVL.

The rearrangement links TRBV28 to TRBJ2-7, with D possibly being TRBD2 (6 bases). Trimming shortened V by 7 bases and J by 2 bases, and 21 bases separated the two germline ends. There are 16 residues in the CDR3. Germline V gives CDR1 MDHEN, CDR2 SYDVKM. The CDR3 sequence: CASTPHSGLTPYEQYF. For the CDR3, the DNA is TGTGCCAGCACCCCCCATTCGGGACTTACTCCCTACGAGCAGTACTTC.

V gene TRBV11-2 combines with J gene TRBJ2-7; the match to TRBD2 covers 15 bases. The CDR3 is 15 amino acids. Trimming removed 5 bases from V and 6 bases from J; junction bases left unmatched: 5. The germline V gene has CDR1 SGHAT and CDR2 FQNNGV. The CDR3, as DNA: TGTGCCAGCAGCGACGGACTAGCGGGAGGGGTCGAGCAGTACTTC. Its translation: CASSDGLAGGVEQYF.

The chain is built from TRBV7-8 and TRBJ1-5; 7 bases agree with TRBD1. Germline V gene data show CDR1 as SGHVS and CDR2 as FQNEAQ. This CDR3 has 15 amino acids. Trimming cost V 2 bases and J 6 bases; bases outside gene matches: 7. Here the CDR3 DNA reads TGTGCCAGCAGCTTAAAGGCAGGGGGTGGTCAGCCCCAGCATTTT. This translates into CASSLKAGGGQPQHF.

This clone has just a few counts. One end of the junction fails to match germline, which may point to a read error. V is TRBV6-1 and J is TRBJ2-7; D ambiguous. Germline V CDR1 and CDR2: MNHNS, SASEGT. The CDR3 is 11 amino acids. In DNA form, the CDR3 reads TGTGCCAGCAGTGAATTTCGGGTGAGCAGCTTC. Translation: CASSEFRVSSF.

The CDR3 DNA reads TGTGCCAGCAGCCAGTCGGGAACGACCACCGGGGAGCTGTTTTTT. This translates into CASSQSGTTTGELFF. The chain links TRBV9 to TRBJ2-2; possible D gene TRBD2, 5 bases. The CDR3 runs 15 residues. Germline V gives CDR1 SGDLS, CDR2 YYNGEE. The V end was cut by 4 bases, the J end by 4 bases, with 14 bases between.

This clone was seen more than once but under ten times. The chain joins TRBV9 to TRBJ2-3; tentative D call: TRBD2 (6 bases). The germline V gene has CDR1 SGDLS and CDR2 YYNGEE. V shed 3 bases and J shed 2 bases, with 13 bases lying between them. This CDR3 has 15 amino acids. In nucleotides, the CDR3 is TGTGCCAGCAGCGGAGATGCGGGATACACAGATACGCAGTATTTT. This codes for CASSGDAGYTDTQYF.

The rearrangement joins TRBV15 to TRBJ2-5, with 10 bases lining up with TRBD1. V trimming: 5 bases; J trimming: 7 bases; junction bases outside the gene matches: 10. The V gene's germline CDR1 is LNHNV and CDR2 YYDKDF (reference sequence). This CDR3 region has 15 residues. The CDR3 DNA follows: TGTGCCACCAGCCCTCTGCCCGGGACAGGGGTGACCCAGTACTTC. Protein sequence: CATSPLPGTGVTQYF. Combining the CDR3 with reference TRBV15 and TRBJ2-5 gives the whole variable domain DAMVIQNPRYQVTQFGKPVTLSCSQTLNHNVMYWYQQKSSQAPKLLFHYYDKDFNNEADTPDNFQSRRPNTSFCFLDIRSPGLGDTAMYLCATSPLPGTGVTQYFGPGTRLLVL.

V is TRBV6-5 and J is TRBJ2-1, with a possible D match to TRBD2 (5 bases). This CDR3 contains 16 residues. With 3 bases removed from V and 0 bases from J, the gap between germline ends came to 12 bases. Germline V gene data show CDR1 as MNHEY and CDR2 as SVGAGI. The DNA of the CDR3 is TGTGCCAGCAGTTATCGGCCTAGCCACTCCTACAATGAGCAGTTCTTC. Translation: CASSYRPSHSYNEQFF.